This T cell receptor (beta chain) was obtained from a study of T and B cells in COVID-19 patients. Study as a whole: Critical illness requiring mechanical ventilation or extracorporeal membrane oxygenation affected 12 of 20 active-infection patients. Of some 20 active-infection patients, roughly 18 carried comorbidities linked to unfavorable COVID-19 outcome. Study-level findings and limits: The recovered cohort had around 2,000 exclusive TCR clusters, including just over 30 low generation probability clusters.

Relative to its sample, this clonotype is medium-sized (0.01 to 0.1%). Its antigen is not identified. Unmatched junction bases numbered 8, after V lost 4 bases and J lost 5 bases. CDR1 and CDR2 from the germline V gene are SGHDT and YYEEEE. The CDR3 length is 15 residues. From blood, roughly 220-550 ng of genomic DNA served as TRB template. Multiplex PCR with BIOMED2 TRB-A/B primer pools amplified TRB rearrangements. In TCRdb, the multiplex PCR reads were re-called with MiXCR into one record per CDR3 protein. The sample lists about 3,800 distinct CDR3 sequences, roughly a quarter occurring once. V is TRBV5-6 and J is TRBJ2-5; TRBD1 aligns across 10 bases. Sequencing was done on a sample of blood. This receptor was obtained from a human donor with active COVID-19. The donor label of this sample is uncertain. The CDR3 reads CASSGGQGPRETQYF. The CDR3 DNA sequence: TGTGCCAGCAGCGGGGGACAGGGGCCCCGGGAGACCCAGTACTTC.